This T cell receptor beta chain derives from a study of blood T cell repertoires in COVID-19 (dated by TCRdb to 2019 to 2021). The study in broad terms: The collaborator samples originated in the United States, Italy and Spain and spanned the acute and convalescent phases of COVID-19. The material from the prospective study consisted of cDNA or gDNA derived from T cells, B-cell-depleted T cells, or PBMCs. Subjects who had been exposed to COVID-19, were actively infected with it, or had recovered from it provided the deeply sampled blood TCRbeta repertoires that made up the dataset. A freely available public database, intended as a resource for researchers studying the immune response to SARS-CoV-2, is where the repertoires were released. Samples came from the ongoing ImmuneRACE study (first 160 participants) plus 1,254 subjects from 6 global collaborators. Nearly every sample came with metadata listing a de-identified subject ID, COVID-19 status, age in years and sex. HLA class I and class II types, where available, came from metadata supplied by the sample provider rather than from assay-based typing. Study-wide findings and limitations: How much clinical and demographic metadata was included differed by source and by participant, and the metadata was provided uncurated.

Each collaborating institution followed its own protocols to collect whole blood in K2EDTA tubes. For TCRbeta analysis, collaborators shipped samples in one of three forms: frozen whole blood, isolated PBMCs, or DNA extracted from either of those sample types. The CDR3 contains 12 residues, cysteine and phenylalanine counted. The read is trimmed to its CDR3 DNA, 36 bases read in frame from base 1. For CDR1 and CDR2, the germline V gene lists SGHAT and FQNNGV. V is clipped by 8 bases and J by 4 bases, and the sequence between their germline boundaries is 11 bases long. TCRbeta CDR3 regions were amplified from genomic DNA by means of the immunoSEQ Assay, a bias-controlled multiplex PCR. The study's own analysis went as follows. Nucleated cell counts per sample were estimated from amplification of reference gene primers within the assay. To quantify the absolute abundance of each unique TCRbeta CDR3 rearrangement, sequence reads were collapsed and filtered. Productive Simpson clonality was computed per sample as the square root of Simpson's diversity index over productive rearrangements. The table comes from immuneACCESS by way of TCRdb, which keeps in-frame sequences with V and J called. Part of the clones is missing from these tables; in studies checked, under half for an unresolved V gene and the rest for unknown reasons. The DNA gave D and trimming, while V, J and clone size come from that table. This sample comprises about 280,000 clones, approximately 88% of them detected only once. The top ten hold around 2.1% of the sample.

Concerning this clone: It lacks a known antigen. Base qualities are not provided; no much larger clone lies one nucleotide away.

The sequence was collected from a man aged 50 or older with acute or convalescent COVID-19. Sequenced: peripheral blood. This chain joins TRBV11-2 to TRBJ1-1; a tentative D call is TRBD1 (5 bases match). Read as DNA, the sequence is TGTGCCAGCTCCGGAGGGGTCACTGAAGCTTTCTTT. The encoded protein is CASSGGVTEAFF.